These 4 T cell receptor beta chains share one sample of origin, sequenced in a study of T cell responses to AZD1222 COVID-19 vaccine. Sequenced by immunoSEQ multiplex PCR; TCRdb stores in-frame clones only, minus some. In the table there are some 130,000 clones, approximately 88% of which are singletons. Sequencing used peripheral blood, obtained on day 0 of MenACWY control vaccination. These receptors were taken from an adult in good health.

This rearrangement joins TRBV6-5 to TRBJ2-1; D not resolved. This CDR3 has 12 amino acids. From germline, CDR1 is MNHEY and CDR2 SVGAGI. The germline V and J ends were trimmed by 2 bases and 5 bases, with 4 bases remaining between them. The chain's CDR3 is CASSYPDNEQFF. The CDR3 nucleotides read TGTGCCAGCAGTTACCCGGACAATGAGCAGTTCTTC.

This chain joins TRBV28 and TRBJ1-1; a weak D match, TRBD1 (5 bases). This CDR3 spans 14 amino acids. Trimming removed 5 bases from V and 7 bases from J, with 17 bases in between. Looked up from germline, CDR1 is MDHEN and CDR2 is SYDVKM. The DNA for the CDR3 is TGTGCCAGCAGTCCCCTGGTAGGGGAGAGTGAAGCTTTCTTT. Translation: CASSPLVGESEAFF. Full variable domain (rest looked up from reference TRBV28 and TRBJ1-1): DVKVTQSSRYLVKRTGEKVFLECVQDMDHENMFWYRQDPGLGLRLIYFSYDVKMKEKGDIPEGYSVSREKKERFSLILESASTNQTSMYLCASSPLVGESEAFFGQGTRLTVV.

A single count supports this clone. The rearrangement uses TRBV7-9 and TRBJ1-4, with 7 bases aligning to TRBD1. There are 18 residues in the CDR3. In germline, CDR1 is SEHNR, CDR2 FQNEAQ (reference sequence). The V and J ends lost 5 bases and 0 bases, in that order; junction bases with no gene match: 12. CDR3 region: CASSTSTGDHATNEKLFF. For the CDR3, the DNA is TGTGCCAGCAGCACCTCAACAGGGGACCATGCAACTAATGAAAAACTGTTTTTT.

This sequence joins TRBV28 and TRBJ1-4, with D hard to call. The CDR3 covers 14 residues. V was clipped by 2 bases and J by 8 bases, with 12 bases between them. Germline V CDR1 and CDR2: MDHEN, SYDVKM. As DNA, the CDR3 is TGTGCCAGCAGTTTACCCACCCGGGGAGAAAAACTGTTTTTT. This sequence encodes CASSLPTRGEKLFF.